This T cell receptor beta chain was observed in a study of blood T cells in healthy people across ages. CDR1 SGHTA and CDR2 FQGNSA come from the germline V gene. The CDR3 spans 17 residues. V was shortened by 0 bases and J by 4 bases, with 17 bases between the two germline ends. The use of a sample-barcoded 5' primer and a J-beta primer mix characterized a second PCR of about 7 to 12 cycles. A single record per CDR3 protein comes from TCRdb applying MiXCR to the 5' RACE reads. The sample includes some 930,000 distinct CDR3 sequences, just under 30% of them seen just once. Of note for this clonotype: What it recognizes is unknown.

Study-wide results and limits: The study found more naive CD4+ cells and higher diversity in long-lived than aged donors.

This sample was shared with a second study, whose subject was T cells of mothers and their children. That work contributes: RNA extracted was entirely used for cDNA synthesis, approximately 1.5 ug per 15 ul. With the M1S primer of the second PCR, sample barcodes and 2-4 random nucleotides were added. There were no persistent microchimeric T cell clones detected.

The sequence derives from a woman aged 40 to 55 in good health. Material: blood. The genes are TRBV7-2 and TRBJ2-3; D might be TRBD1 (5 bases). CDR3 nucleotide sequence: TGTGCCAGCAGCTTAGCGGCAGGCGTGGACACTTCAGATACGCAGTATTTT. It yields the protein CASSLAAGVDTSDTQYF.